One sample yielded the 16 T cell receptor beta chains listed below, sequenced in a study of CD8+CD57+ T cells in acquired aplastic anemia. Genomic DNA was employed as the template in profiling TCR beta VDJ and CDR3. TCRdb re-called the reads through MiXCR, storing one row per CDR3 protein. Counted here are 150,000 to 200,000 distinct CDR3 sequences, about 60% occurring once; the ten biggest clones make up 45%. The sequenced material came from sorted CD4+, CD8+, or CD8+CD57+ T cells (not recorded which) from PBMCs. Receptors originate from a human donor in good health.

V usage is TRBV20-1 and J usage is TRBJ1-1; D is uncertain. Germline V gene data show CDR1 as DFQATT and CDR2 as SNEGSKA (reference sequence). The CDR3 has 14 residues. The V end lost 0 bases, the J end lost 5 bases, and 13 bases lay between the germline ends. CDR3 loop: CSARDSPGRTEAFF. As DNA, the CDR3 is TGCAGTGCTAGAGATAGTCCGGGGAGAACTGAAGCTTTCTTT.

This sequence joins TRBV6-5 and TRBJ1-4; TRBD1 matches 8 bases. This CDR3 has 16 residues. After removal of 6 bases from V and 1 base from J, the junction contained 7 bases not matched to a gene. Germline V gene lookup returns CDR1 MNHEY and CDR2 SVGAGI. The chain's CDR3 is CASRSDRGITNEKLFF. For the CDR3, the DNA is TGTGCCAGCAGGTCTGACAGGGGTATAACTAATGAAAAACTGTTTTTT.

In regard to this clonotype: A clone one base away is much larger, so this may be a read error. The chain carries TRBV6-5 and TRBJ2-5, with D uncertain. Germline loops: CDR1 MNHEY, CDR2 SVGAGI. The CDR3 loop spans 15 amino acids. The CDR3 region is CASSYSSFIAEAQYF. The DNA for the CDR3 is TGTGCCAGCAGTTACTCGAGTTTTATAGCAGAGGCCCAGTACTTC.

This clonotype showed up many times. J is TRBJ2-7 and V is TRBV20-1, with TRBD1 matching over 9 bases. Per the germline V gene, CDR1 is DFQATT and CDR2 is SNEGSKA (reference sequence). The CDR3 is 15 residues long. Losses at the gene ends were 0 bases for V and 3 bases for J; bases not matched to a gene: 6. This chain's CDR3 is CSARDLQGADYEQYF. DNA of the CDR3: TGCAGTGCTAGAGATCTACAGGGGGCGGACTACGAGCAGTACTTC.

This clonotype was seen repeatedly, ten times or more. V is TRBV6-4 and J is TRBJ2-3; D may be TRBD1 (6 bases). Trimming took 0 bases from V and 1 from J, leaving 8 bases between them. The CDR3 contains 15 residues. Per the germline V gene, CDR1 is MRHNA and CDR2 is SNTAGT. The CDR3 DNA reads TGTGCCAGCAGTGACTCTCCAGGGGGCACAGATACGCAGTATTTT. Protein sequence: CASSDSPGGTDTQYF.

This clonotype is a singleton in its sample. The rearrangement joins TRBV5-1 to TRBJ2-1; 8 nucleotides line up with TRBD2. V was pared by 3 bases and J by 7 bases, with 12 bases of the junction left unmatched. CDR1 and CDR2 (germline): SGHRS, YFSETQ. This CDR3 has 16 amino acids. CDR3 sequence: CASSSGSGSRNNEQFF. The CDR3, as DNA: TGCGCCAGCAGCTCTGGGAGCGGGAGTAGGAATAATGAGCAGTTCTTC.

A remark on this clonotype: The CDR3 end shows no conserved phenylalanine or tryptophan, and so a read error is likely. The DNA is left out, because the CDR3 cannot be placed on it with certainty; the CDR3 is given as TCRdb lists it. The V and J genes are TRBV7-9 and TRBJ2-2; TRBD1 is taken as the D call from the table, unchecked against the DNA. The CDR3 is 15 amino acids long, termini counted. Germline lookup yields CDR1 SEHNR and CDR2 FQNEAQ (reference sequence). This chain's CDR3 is CASSLVGGNTGELLS.

CDR3 bases: TGCAGTGCTAGACCCTACGTTTGGGCAGAGACCCAGTACTTC. It codes for CSARPYVWAETQYF. V is TRBV20-1 and J is TRBJ2-5, with no clear D. The V and J ends lost 2 bases and 4 bases respectively, with 14 bases between them. The germline V gene encodes CDR1 DFQATT and CDR2 SNEGSKA (reference sequence). This CDR3 comprises 14 residues.

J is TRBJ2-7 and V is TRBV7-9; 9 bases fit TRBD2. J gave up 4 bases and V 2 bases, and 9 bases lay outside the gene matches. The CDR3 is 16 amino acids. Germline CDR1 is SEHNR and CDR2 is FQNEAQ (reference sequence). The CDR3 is CASSLPLASGTYEQYF. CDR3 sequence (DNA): TGTGCCAGCAGCTTACCCCTCGCTAGCGGGACATACGAGCAGTACTTC.

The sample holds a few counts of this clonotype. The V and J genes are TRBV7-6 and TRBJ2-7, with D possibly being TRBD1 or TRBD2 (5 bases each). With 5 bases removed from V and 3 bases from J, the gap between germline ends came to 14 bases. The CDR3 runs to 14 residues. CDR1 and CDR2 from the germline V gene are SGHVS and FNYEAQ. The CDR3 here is CASSLGTPGYEQYF. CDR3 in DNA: TGTGCCAGCAGCCTCGGGACCCCCGGCTACGAGCAGTACTTC.

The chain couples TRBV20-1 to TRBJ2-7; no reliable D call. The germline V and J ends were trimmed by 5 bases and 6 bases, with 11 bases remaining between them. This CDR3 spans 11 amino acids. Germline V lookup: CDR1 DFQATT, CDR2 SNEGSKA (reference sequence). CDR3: CSASRGLEQYF. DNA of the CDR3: TGCAGTGCTTCGAGAGGTCTCGAGCAGTACTTC.

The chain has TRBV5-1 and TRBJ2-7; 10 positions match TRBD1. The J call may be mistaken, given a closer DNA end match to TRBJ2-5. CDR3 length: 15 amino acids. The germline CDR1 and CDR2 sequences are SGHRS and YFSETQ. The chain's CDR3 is CASSPGTGVPETQYF. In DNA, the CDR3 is TGCGCCAGCAGCCCCGGGACAGGGGTTCCAGAGACCCAGTACTTC.

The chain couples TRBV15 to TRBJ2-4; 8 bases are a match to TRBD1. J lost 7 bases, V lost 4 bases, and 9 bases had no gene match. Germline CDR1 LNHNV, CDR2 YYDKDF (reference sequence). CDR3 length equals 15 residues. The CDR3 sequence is CATSTLGTGGNIQYF. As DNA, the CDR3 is TGTGCCACCAGCACACTAGGGACAGGTGGGAACATTCAGTACTTC.

The CDR3 spells CASYPRGRLLHGYTF. CDR3 in DNA: TGTGCCAGTTACCCGAGAGGGCGACTCCTTCATGGCTACACCTTC. The rearrangement joins TRBV19 to TRBJ1-2; no clear D. Germline CDR1 reads LNHDA; CDR2 reads SQIVND (reference sequence). With 8 bases removed from V and 6 bases from J, the gap between germline ends came to 22 bases. CDR3 length: 15 residues.

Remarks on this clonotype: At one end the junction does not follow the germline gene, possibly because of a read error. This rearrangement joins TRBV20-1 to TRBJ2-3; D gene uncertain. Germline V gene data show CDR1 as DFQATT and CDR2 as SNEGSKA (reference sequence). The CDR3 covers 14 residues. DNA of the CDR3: TGCGGTGCCCGTTCGCTAGAGTACAAAGATACGCAGTATTTT. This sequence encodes CGARSLEYKDTQYF.

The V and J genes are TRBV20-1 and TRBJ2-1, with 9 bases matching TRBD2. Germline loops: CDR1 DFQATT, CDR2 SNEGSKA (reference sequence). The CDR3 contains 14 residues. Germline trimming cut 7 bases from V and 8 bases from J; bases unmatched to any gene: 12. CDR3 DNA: TGCAGTGTTCTAGGGGGACTAGCTGTCCATGAGCAGTTCTTC. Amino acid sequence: CSVLGGLAVHEQFF.